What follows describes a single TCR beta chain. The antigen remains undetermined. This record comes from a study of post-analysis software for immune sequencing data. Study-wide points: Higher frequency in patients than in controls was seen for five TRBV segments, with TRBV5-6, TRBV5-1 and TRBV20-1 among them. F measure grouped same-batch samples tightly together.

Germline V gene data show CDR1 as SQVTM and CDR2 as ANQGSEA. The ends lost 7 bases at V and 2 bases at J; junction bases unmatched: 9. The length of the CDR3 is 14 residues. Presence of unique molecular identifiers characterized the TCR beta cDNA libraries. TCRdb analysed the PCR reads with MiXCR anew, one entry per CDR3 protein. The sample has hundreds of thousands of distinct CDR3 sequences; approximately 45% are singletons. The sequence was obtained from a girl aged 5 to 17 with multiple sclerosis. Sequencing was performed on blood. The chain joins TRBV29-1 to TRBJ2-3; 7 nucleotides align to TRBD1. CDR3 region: CSAPTGSITDTQYF. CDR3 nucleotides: TGCAGCGCACCGACAGGGAGCATCACAGATACGCAGTATTTT.